Each of the 11 T cell receptor beta chains below was sequenced from the same sample in a study of blood T cell repertoires in COVID-19 (dated by TCRdb to the early 2020s). Libraries were made using the immunoSEQ multiplex PCR assay. The clones in this table, taken by TCRdb from immuneACCESS, are in-frame only. Not every clone is retained; where verified, under half of the shortfall comes from an unresolved V gene, and the cause of the rest is unknown. In all, the sample holds about 16,000 clones, and about 89% of those were seen once. In total, the top ten clones hold more than 20% of the sample. Sequencing was carried out using peripheral blood. The receptors derive from a man in his 60s with acute or convalescent COVID-19.

This rearrangement joins TRBV2 to TRBJ2-1; D unresolved. The CDR3 sequence is 11 residues long. V lost 4 bases and J 9 bases, leaving 7 bases between the germline ends. Germline V gene data show CDR1 as SNHLY and CDR2 as FYNNEI. The CDR3 protein is CASSANREQFF. The CDR3 coding sequence is TGTGCCAGCAGTGCTAATCGTGAGCAGTTCTTC.

The rearrangement uses TRBV10-2 and TRBJ1-3; a possible D gene is TRBD1 (6 bases). This CDR3 is 13 amino acids long. Germline CDR1 is WSHSY and CDR2 is SAAADI. The V and J ends lost 5 bases and 6 bases respectively, with 11 bases between them. The CDR3 DNA sequence: TGCGCCAGCAGTTTACAGGGCGAAAACACCATATATTTT. Translating it yields CASSLQGENTIYF.

CDR3: CATSDLRASGTDTQYF. The DNA of the CDR3 is TGTGCCACCAGTGATTTGAGGGCTAGCGGCACAGATACGCAGTATTTT. This sequence joins TRBV24-1 and TRBJ2-3; D is perhaps TRBD2 (6 bases). V was shortened by 0 bases and J by 1 base, with 10 bases between the two germline ends. The germline V gene has CDR1 KGHDR and CDR2 SFDVKD. The CDR3 runs to 16 residues.

This clone has only one observation. The chain uses TRBV28 and TRBJ2-4, with a weak D call TRBD1 (5 bases). The CDR3 runs to 18 residues. With 5 bases removed from V and 0 bases from J, the gap between germline ends came to 20 bases. Germline CDR1 is MDHEN and CDR2 is SYDVKM. CDR3 nucleotide sequence: TGTGCCAGCAGTAACGGACATACACAGTCGCTAGCCAAAAACATTCAGTACTTC. Translated: CASSNGHTQSLAKNIQYF.

This clone was observed a single time. This rearrangement joins TRBV6-5 to TRBJ2-7; D is perhaps TRBD2 (6 bases). Per germline, CDR1 MNHEY and CDR2 SVGAGI. This CDR3 is 15 amino acids long. V was clipped by 6 bases and J by 4 bases, with 19 bases between them. The CDR3 coding sequence is TGTGCCAGCAGACAGGCGGGGTCCATTTTATACGAGCAGTACTTC. Translated: CASRQAGSILYEQYF.

The V call is TRBV6-5, the J call TRBJ1-1; D unclear. Trimming took off 5 bases at V and 4 bases at J, with 14 bases between the two ends. Germline V CDR1 and CDR2: MNHEY, SVGAGI. This CDR3 is 14 amino acids long. The CDR3 spells CASSTLEPTTEAFF. The DNA of the CDR3 is TGTGCCAGCAGTACCCTGGAGCCCACCACTGAAGCTTTCTTT.

The J gene is TRBJ2-2, the V gene TRBV7-9; the D is unclear. CDR1 and CDR2 from the germline V gene are SEHNR and FQNEAQ (reference sequence). This CDR3 spans 13 amino acids. V lost 5 bases and J 6 bases, leaving 10 bases between the germline ends. The CDR3 region is CASSTQASGELFF. CDR3 bases: TGTGCCAGCAGCACCCAGGCGTCCGGGGAGCTGTTTTTT.

The chain employs TRBV9 and TRBJ1-5, with D possibly TRBD1 on 5 matching bases. The germline V and J ends were trimmed by 4 bases and 0 bases, with 11 bases remaining between them. The germline CDR1 and CDR2 sequences are SGDLS and YYNGEE. CDR3 length: 15 residues. CDR3 coding DNA: TGTGCCAGCAGCAGGACACCTGATAGCAATCAGCCCCAGCATTTT. Residues: CASSRTPDSNQPQHF.

The gene calls are TRBV19 and TRBJ1-2, with 7 bases matching TRBD1. Looked up from germline, CDR1 is LNHDA and CDR2 is SQIVND (reference sequence). Trimming removed 5 bases from V and 8 bases from J; junction bases left unmatched: 8. The CDR3 runs to 13 residues. The CDR3 region has the DNA TGTGCCAGTAGTTCAAGGACAGGAAGGGGCTACACCTTC. Its translation is CASSSRTGRGYTF.

This chain joins TRBV7-3 and TRBJ2-7, with 8 bases aligning to TRBD1. Germline-derived CDR1 and CDR2 are SGHTA and FQGTGA. CDR3 length: 15 residues. V was pared by 2 bases and J by 2 bases, with 5 bases of the junction left unmatched. The CDR3 here is CASSLAGTGTYEQYF. The CDR3, as DNA: TGTGCCAGCAGCTTAGCCGGGACAGGAACCTACGAGCAGTACTTC.

The chain is built from TRBV19 and TRBJ1-3, with a possible D match to TRBD1 (5 bases). CDR1 and CDR2 from the germline V gene are LNHDA and SQIVND (reference sequence). The CDR3 covers 13 residues. Deletions cut 5 bases from V and 8 bases from J, with 13 bases between. The CDR3 protein is CASSEGQADTIYF. The CDR3 coding sequence is TGTGCCAGTAGTGAAGGACAAGCAGACACCATATATTTT. The full variable domain, its missing parts supplied by reference TRBV19 and TRBJ1-3, is DGGITQSPKYLFRKEGQNVTLSCEQNLNHDAMYWYRQDPGQGLRLIYYSQIVNDFQKGDIAEGYSVSREKKESFPLTVTSAQKNPTAFYLCASSEGQADTIYFGEGSWLTVV.